This T cell receptor beta chain was documented in a study of beta chain features in type 1 diabetes. Study findings and constraints: Type 1 diabetes patients showed fewer insertions and more deletions at VDJ junctions. For Type 1 diabetes patients, all four CD4+ subsets carried TCRB CDR3s that were moderately but significantly shorter. The study found that naive, central memory and Treg TCRB repertoires appeared more similar in patients than in healthy donors. The analysis here could not establish whether HLA type shapes TCRB rearrangement.

In germline, CDR1 is SNHLY, CDR2 FYNNEI. V lost 11 bases, J lost 6 bases, and 17 bases lay in between. The CDR3 is 12 residues long. The authors reverse transcribed all of the isolated RNA, so sequencing captured expressed TCRB transcripts. Clones were read by immunoSEQ multiplex PCR, and TCRdb kept only the in-frame ones, dropping some. The sample carries 640,000 or so clones, over 11% recorded once. Of note for this clone: Antigen specificity is unknown.

The sequence was obtained from a man between 18 and 29 years old with type 1 diabetes. What was sequenced was naive CD4+ T cells from blood. The chain is built from TRBV2 and TRBJ2-7; D not certain. The CDR3 DNA follows: TGTGCCGGCAAAGAAGAAGGGATCGAGCAGTACTTC. This codes for CAGKEEGIEQYF.